Detailed here is one T cell receptor beta chain. This clonotype was seen repeatedly, ten times or more. The specificity of this receptor is unknown. No per-base quality is available; no much larger clone lies one base away. Via the germline V gene (reference sequence), CDR1 is GTSNPN and CDR2 SVGIG. Reading from cysteine to phenylalanine, the CDR3 counts 14 amino acids. The kept DNA is CDR3 alone, 42 bases in frame from the first base. V lost 2 bases and J lost 5 bases, and the count of bases not matched to a germline gene is 1. The TCR beta CDR3 regions were amplified from the RNA transcripts. The first round of RT-PCR for the TCR CDR3 was performed with the HTBI primer set and the Qiagen OneStep RT-PCR kit. Libraries were constructed in a second round of multiplex PCR, after which size selection and purification were performed. Libraries were sequenced paired-end with 100 bp reads on an Illumina HiSeq2000. From the authors' description of their analysis: SOAPnuke was used to process the raw data, with reads discarded if the reads contained adapters or uncalled bases, had a mean Phred below 15, or lacked an exact constant-primer or identifier match. High-quality paired reads were merged using COPE v1.2.5, and each unique nucleotide sequence was defined as a clonotype. MiTCR v1.1 was used to align clonotypes to the IMGT TRBV, TRBD and TRBJ reference segments. Only V-J combinations with frequency above 0.0001, covering 99% to 99.2% of repertoires, were analysed. A TCS score was defined as the ratio of F50 (clonal expansion) to E x V (chaos), with BLOSUM62-based TCRdist applied between CDR3 peptides within each V-J. Welch's t-statistics and random forest reduced fewer than 600 V-J features to roughly 13, which were used in a naive Bayes classifier (R e1071). TCRdb's own reprocessing of the public reads used fastp at Q25 and MiXCR and kept productive beta chains. Each entry is one CDR3 protein sequence, shown with its most common DNA and genes. TCRdb's processing, not the authors' own work, is the source of the V and J calls. This sample gives about 200,000 distinct CDR3 sequences in total; 15% to 20% of them show up just once. The top ten hold roughly 50% of the sample.

This record comes from a study of T cells in Graves' hyperthyroidism and ophthalmopathy (dated by TCRdb to between 2018 and 2021). Study-wide context: Peripheral blood samples were taken at initial diagnosis, before any treatment was given. Once sampling was done, hyperthyroidism patients were given methimazole at a starting dose of 30 mg daily, whereas ophthalmopathy patients were given high-dose intravenous methylprednisolone. Whether ophthalmopathy could be predicted prospectively was tested in an independent validation cohort made up of about 20 hyperthyroidism patients plus 17 patients who later progressed to ophthalmopathy. The paper reports TCR Vbeta CDR3 sequencing of some 140 peripheral blood samples: around 41 ophthalmopathy, some 80 hyperthyroidism and around 17 progressor patients. In addition, the study compared T-cell repertoires in thyroid tissue and in blood from about six Graves' hyperthyroidism patients. The approximately 100 discovery patients were divided at random into training and test sets in a 7:3 ratio. To identify TCR V-J signatures that set the groups apart, the researchers used a discovery cohort of approximately 98 patients, made up of around 40 with Graves' ophthalmopathy and some 56 with stable Graves' hyperthyroidism. General conclusions and limits of the study: A 13 V-J signature model separated ophthalmopathy from stable hyperthyroidism, with around 90% sensitivity and about 81% specificity in cross-validation and 80%/75% in testing. No statistical method was used to set the sample size in advance, and investigators knew the group allocation. In validation, the model predicted progression to ophthalmopathy a median of 6.5 months before onset, with over 60% sensitivity and 72.22% specificity. Most expanded thyroid clonotypes (frequency above 0.001) were also detected in blood, a finding suggesting that blood repertoires may reflect thyroid immune responses.

Graves' hyperthyroidism was defined as stable when no progression to ophthalmopathy occurred over 18 months of follow-up. Hyperthyroidism patients were aged 18 to 65 years and newly diagnosed, with disease duration of less than 2 months. Exclusion was applied to patients with uncontrolled infections, other autoimmune diseases, pregnancy or lactation. Diagnoses were established on the basis of clinical symptoms, serum thyroxine and TRAb, thyroid ultrasound, and orbital computed tomography. PBMCs were isolated from about 10 ml of fresh peripheral blood by Ficoll-Paque density gradient centrifugation. Total RNA was extracted with Trizol reagent, and quality was checked on an Agilent 2100 Bioanalyzer.

Sequencing was performed on blood. The source of this sequence is a man over 45 with Graves' hyperthyroidism. The chain joins TRBV30 to TRBJ1-5, and 12 junction bases match TRBD1. In nucleotides, the sequence is TGTGCCTGGAGTCGGGACAGGGGGCATCAGCCCCAGCATTTT. It is translated as CAWSRDRGHQPQHF.